This is a list of T cell receptor beta chains from one sample in a study of early T cells in non-severe SARS-CoV-2 infection. TCRdb fed the 5' RACE reads into MiXCR, producing one record per CDR3 protein. The table has around 50,000 distinct CDR3 sequences, about 7.8% seen once; the top ten hold 5.8%. Sequenced: whole blood. All receptors come from an adult who was a healthcare worker with PCR-confirmed SARS-CoV-2 infection or an uninfected control (not recorded which). CDR3s include the opening cysteine and the closing phenylalanine or tryptophan. Fields, in order: J gene, V gene, clone size, CDR3 protein. Expanded clones get a size class; other rows say once, few or many, or leave the size out.

j_call: TRBJ2-5; v_call: TRBV20-1; clone_size: many; cdr3_aa: CSAIVSYSKETQYF
j_call: TRBJ2-5; v_call: TRBV20-1; clone_size: once; cdr3_aa: CSAGSGGARETQYF
j_call: TRBJ1-5; v_call: TRBV12-3/TRBV12-4; clone_size: .; cdr3_aa: CASSQGDDQPQHF
j_call: TRBJ2-3; v_call: TRBV15; clone_size: few; cdr3_aa: CATSRVSDFRADTQYF
j_call: TRBJ1-6; v_call: TRBV11-2; clone_size: many; cdr3_aa: CASSPVAGTPGSLHF
j_call: TRBJ2-7; v_call: TRBV10-3; clone_size: .; cdr3_aa: CAISESGQGAYEQYF
j_call: TRBJ2-7; v_call: TRBV9; clone_size: many; cdr3_aa: CASSVEPNSYEQYF
j_call: TRBJ2-7; v_call: TRBV30; clone_size: many; cdr3_aa: CAWRVDSYEQYF
j_call: TRBJ2-3; v_call: TRBV7-8; clone_size: .; cdr3_aa: CASSLVASGLDTQYF
j_call: TRBJ1-3; v_call: TRBV12-3/TRBV12-4; clone_size: many; cdr3_aa: CATHDRGRGNTIYF
j_call: TRBJ2-1; v_call: TRBV7-8; clone_size: .; cdr3_aa: CASSMGQGVYNEQFF
j_call: TRBJ2-7; v_call: TRBV6-4; clone_size: .; cdr3_aa: CASSEVPGLAGGLYEQYF
j_call: TRBJ2-4; v_call: TRBV27; clone_size: .; cdr3_aa: CASRGQGNIQYF
j_call: TRBJ1-1; v_call: TRBV7-9; clone_size: many; cdr3_aa: CASSQLQGSEAFF
j_call: TRBJ1-2; v_call: TRBV11-2; clone_size: many; cdr3_aa: CASSPYRGGTGDGYTF
j_call: TRBJ1-1; v_call: TRBV5-1; clone_size: few; cdr3_aa: CASRDRPMNTEAFF
j_call: TRBJ2-3; v_call: TRBV10-3; clone_size: many; cdr3_aa: CAISEFGQSWDTQYF
j_call: TRBJ2-5; v_call: TRBV2; clone_size: many; cdr3_aa: CASSGTSLETQYF
j_call: TRBJ2-1; v_call: TRBV6-5; clone_size: many; cdr3_aa: CASSYGLAIYNEQFF
j_call: TRBJ1-2; v_call: TRBV12-3/TRBV12-4; clone_size: .; cdr3_aa: CASSLIGGYGYTF
j_call: TRBJ1-1; v_call: TRBV7-9; clone_size: many; cdr3_aa: CASSLDKGGTEAFF
j_call: TRBJ2-2; v_call: TRBV2; clone_size: many; cdr3_aa: CARKGTELTGELFF
j_call: TRBJ1-3; v_call: TRBV7-9; clone_size: many; cdr3_aa: CASRQSSGNTIYF
j_call: TRBJ2-7; v_call: TRBV28; clone_size: .; cdr3_aa: CASSLPLGGVNEQYF
j_call: TRBJ1-1; v_call: TRBV11-2; clone_size: many; cdr3_aa: CASSYTRQGAEAFF
j_call: TRBJ2-2; v_call: TRBV12-3/TRBV12-4; clone_size: .; cdr3_aa: CASRPTRGLGTGELFF
j_call: TRBJ2-1; v_call: TRBV20-1; clone_size: few; cdr3_aa: CSARAGTRGNEQFF
j_call: TRBJ1-2; v_call: TRBV29-1; clone_size: many; cdr3_aa: CSVGTGDYGYTF
j_call: TRBJ2-1; v_call: TRBV6-4; clone_size: many; cdr3_aa: CASSEDPGQGDDEQFF
j_call: TRBJ1-2; v_call: TRBV7-2; clone_size: once; cdr3_aa: CASSLTGWIGGYTF
j_call: TRBJ1-1; v_call: TRBV19; clone_size: many; cdr3_aa: CASSGGAWENTEAFF